This paragraph covers one T cell receptor beta chain sequence. These data belong to a study of blood T cell repertoires in COVID-19. About the research overall: In each case, the material was cDNA or gDNA derived from T cells, B-cell-depleted T cells, or PBMCs.

The trim removed 5 bases at V and 3 bases at J, leaving 7 bases unmatched. This CDR3 has 15 amino acids. Germline V gene sequence: CDR1 LNHDA, CDR2 SQIVND (reference sequence). Authors' analysis steps: Amplifying reference gene primers gave estimates of nucleated cell counts. Sequencing was performed with immunoSEQ multiplex PCR; in TCRdb, only in-frame clones are kept and a portion is missing. The V and J calls and the clone size are those of that table, but D and trimming were determined from the DNA. The sample comprises approximately 280,000 clones, roughly 89% of which are singletons, and approximately 4.2% rests with the top ten.

This receptor was taken from a man aged 35 to 55 with acute or convalescent COVID-19. Sample: peripheral blood. The chain carries TRBV19 and TRBJ2-7, with 10 positions matching TRBD1. The CDR3 region has the DNA TGTGCCAGTAGTCCTCCCGGGACAGGGGACTACGAGCAGTACTTC. Protein: CASSPPGTGDYEQYF.